The 21 T cell receptor beta chains reported below all come from one sample, sequenced in a study of CD8+CD57+ T cells in acquired aplastic anemia. Only patients with CD8+CD57+ cell expansion on flow cytometry were chosen for sequencing. Profiles of TCR beta VDJ and CDR3 were generated from a genomic DNA template. Using its own MiXCR run on the reads, TCRdb lists one record per CDR3 protein. This sample has 400,000 to 600,000 distinct CDR3 sequences; roughly a third occur once, and the top ten carry approximately 0.82%. The sequencing input was sorted CD4+, CD8+, or CD8+CD57+ T cells (not recorded which) from PBMCs. Receptor source: a human donor with aplastic anemia.

This clonotype was observed a handful of times. The genes are TRBV29-1 and TRBJ2-1; 14 bases fit TRBD2. Trimming removed 7 bases from V and 7 bases from J; junction bases left unmatched: 18. Per germline, CDR1 SQVTM and CDR2 ANQGSEA. The CDR3 has 18 amino acids. The chain's CDR3 is CSAEGLAGERGPRNEQFF. DNA for the CDR3: TGCAGCGCCGAGGGACTAGCGGGAGAGAGGGGTCCGAGGAATGAGCAGTTCTTC.

Worth noting for this clonotype: The DNA is omitted, as the CDR3 cannot be located on it reliably, and the CDR3 follows TCRdb's listing. The V gene is TRBV7-9, the J gene TRBJ2-7; the table's D call, TRBD2, has no DNA check behind it. From germline, CDR1 is SEHNR and CDR2 FQNEAQ (reference sequence). 15 amino acids form the CDR3, both terminal residues included. CDR3 sequence: CACSVEDASDPEQYF.

This clonotype was observed a handful of times. This may be a read error: a much more frequent sequence differs by one nucleotide. The chain joins TRBV7-2 to TRBJ1-6; perhaps TRBD1 as D (6 bases). V was clipped by 5 bases and J by 12 bases, with 17 bases between them. Germline values: CDR1 SGHTA, CDR2 FQGNSA. This CDR3 has 14 residues. The CDR3 here is CTSSNRDRNQPLHF. The CDR3, as DNA: TGTACCAGCAGCAACAGAGACAGGAACCAACCCCTCCACTTT. The variable domain in full, with the rest retrieved from reference TRBV7-2 and TRBJ1-6, is GAGVSQSPSNKVTEKGKDVELRCDPISGHTALYWYRQSLGQGLEFLIYFQGNSAPDKSGLPSDRFSAERTGGSVSTLTIQRTQQEDSAVYLCTSSNRDRNQPLHFGNGTRLTVT.

The chain couples TRBV5-1 to TRBJ2-7; 7 bases agree with TRBD1. The CDR3 consists of 16 residues. Germline V gives CDR1 SGHRS, CDR2 YFSETQ. V shed 2 bases, J shed 2 bases, and the junction held 10 bases outside the gene matches. The CDR3 sequence: CASSLETGTDPYEQYF. CDR3 coding DNA: TGCGCCAGCAGCTTAGAGACCGGGACAGACCCCTACGAGCAGTACTTC.

This clonotype was recorded a few times. This chain uses TRBV24-1 with TRBJ1-1; D gene unclear. Trimming removed 5 bases at V and 0 bases at J, with 9 bases between. This CDR3 has 14 residues. CDR1 is KGHDR and CDR2 is SFDVKD in the germline V gene. The DNA of the CDR3 is TGTGCCACCAGTGTGGGCACCCTGAACACTGAAGCTTTCTTT. It yields the protein CATSVGTLNTEAFF.

This clonotype came up many times. The chain couples TRBV14 to TRBJ1-1; the D is unclear. CDR3 size: 12 residues. V lost 7 bases and J 7 bases, leaving 13 bases between the germline ends. Germline V gives CDR1 SGHDN, CDR2 FVKESK. The CDR3 nucleotides read TGTGCCAGCAACCACGGGCCGCGTGAAGCTTTCTTT. Translated, it gives CASNHGPREAFF.

This clonotype was counted many times. This chain joins TRBV4-3 and TRBJ1-2; D is uncertain. The germline V gene has CDR1 LGHNA and CDR2 YSLEER. V shed 0 bases and J shed 8 bases, with 10 bases lying between them. The CDR3 consists of 13 residues. In DNA, the CDR3 is TGCGCCAGCAGCCAAGATCAGGAGCGGGGCTACACCTTC. Translation gives CASSQDQERGYTF.

This clonotype was seen more than once but under ten times. V is TRBV5-1 and J is TRBJ2-3, with D unresolved. The CDR3 contains 14 residues. The V and J ends lost 7 bases and 0 bases respectively, with 12 bases between them. Germline-derived CDR1 and CDR2 are SGHRS and YFSETQ. The CDR3 DNA reads as TGCGCCAGCTCGACGGGTGCTAGCACAGATACGCAGTATTTT. Amino acid sequence: CASSTGASTDTQYF.

This clonotype has just a few counts. The chain joins TRBV9 to TRBJ2-2; 8 bases are shared with TRBD2. The CDR3 runs 16 residues. Germline V gives CDR1 SGDLS, CDR2 YYNGEE. V was pared by 5 bases and J by 5 bases, with 11 bases of the junction left unmatched. CDR3 nucleotides: TGTGCCAGCAGTACAGTGAGCGGGAGTGGTACCGGGGAGCTGTTTTTT. It yields the protein CASSTVSGSGTGELFF.

The J gene is TRBJ1-5, the V gene TRBV19; D is unclear. The V end lost 6 bases, the J end lost 0 bases, and 15 bases lay between the germline ends. Germline assignment: CDR1 LNHDA and CDR2 SQIVND (reference sequence). The CDR3 sequence is 16 residues long. CDR3 bases: TGTGCCAGTAGCTCAAGGGCAGAGTATAGCAATCAGCCCCAGCATTTT. Translated, it gives CASSSRAEYSNQPQHF.

This clonotype was detected ten times or more. The gene calls are TRBV5-1 and TRBJ1-5; D might be TRBD1 (6 bases). CDR1 SGHRS and CDR2 YFSETQ come from the germline V gene. Trimming removed 0 bases at V and 6 bases at J, with 10 bases between. The CDR3 sequence is 14 residues long. Here the CDR3 reads CASSLAQGIQPQHF. The CDR3, as DNA: TGCGCCAGCAGCTTGGCTCAGGGGATTCAGCCCCAGCATTTT. The full variable domain, with the rest looked up from reference TRBV5-1 and TRBJ1-5, is KAGVTQTPRYLIKTRGQQVTLSCSPISGHRSVSWYQQTPGQGLQFLFEYFSETQRNKGNFPGRFSGRQFSNSRSEMNVSTLELGDSALYLCASSLAQGIQPQHFGDGTRLSIL.

This chain uses TRBV24-1 with TRBJ2-7, with 8 bases fitting TRBD2. Germline V CDR1 and CDR2: KGHDR, SFDVKD. V trimming: 9 bases; J trimming: 6 bases; junction bases outside the gene matches: 9. This CDR3 is 13 amino acids long. The CDR3, as DNA: TGTGCCACCTCGACGGGGGGGCGTTCCGAGCAGTACTTC. This codes for CATSTGGRSEQYF.

There are many counts of this clonotype. V gene TRBV25-1 combines with J gene TRBJ1-6; the D gene is possibly TRBD1 (6 bases). The CDR3 covers 15 residues. Germline CDR1 reads MGHDK; CDR2 reads SYGVNS. V was trimmed by 4 bases and J by 4 bases, leaving 11 bases between them. CDR3 sequence reads: CASSGPGAYNSPLHF. The CDR3 DNA reads as TGTGCCAGCAGTGGTCCAGGGGCTTATAATTCACCCCTCCACTTT.

This rearrangement joins TRBV20-1 to TRBJ1-1; TRBD1 agrees at 7 bases. CDR1 is DFQATT and CDR2 is SNEGSKA in the germline V gene (reference sequence). V was clipped by 5 bases and J by 6 bases; unmatched bases: 21. The CDR3 is made up of 17 amino acids. The CDR3 nucleotides are TGCAGTGCTGGTACAGCTGAGGGGGCGCCGTTTATTGCTGAAGCTTTCTTT. Its protein product is CSAGTAEGAPFIAEAFF.

Comments on this clonotype: A read error may explain this, as a much larger clone is one base away. The CDR3 does not close with the conserved phenylalanine or tryptophan, likely indicating a read error. The genes are TRBV7-2 and TRBJ1-6; a possible D gene is TRBD1 (5 bases). V lost 4 bases, J lost 6 bases, and 10 bases lay in between. Germline-derived CDR1 and CDR2 are SGHTA and FQGNSA. The length of the CDR3 is 14 residues. For the CDR3, the DNA is TGTGCCAGCAGCTCTGGGACCCCTAATTCACCCCTCCACCTT. Translated, it gives CASSSGTPNSPLHL.

This clonotype appeared many times. The chain carries TRBV5-1 and TRBJ2-7; D is perhaps TRBD1 (6 bases). V gave up 0 bases and J gave up 2 bases, with 9 bases separating them. From germline, CDR1 is SGHRS and CDR2 YFSETQ. This CDR3 spans 14 amino acids. The CDR3 protein is CASSLDRDTYEQYF. Here the CDR3 DNA reads TGCGCCAGCAGCTTGGACAGGGATACCTACGAGCAGTACTTC.

The V gene is TRBV9, the J gene TRBJ2-2; possibly TRBD1 for D (6 bases). Germline V gene sequence: CDR1 SGDLS, CDR2 YYNGEE. This CDR3 spans 15 amino acids. V was trimmed by 2 bases and J by 6 bases, leaving 14 bases between them. The chain's CDR3 is CASSVRPDSSGELFF. CDR3 DNA: TGTGCCAGCAGCGTCCGGCCGGACAGTTCCGGGGAGCTGTTTTTT.

As regards this clonotype: This may arise from a read error, as a much more abundant clone is one base away. The J gene is TRBJ1-1, the V gene TRBV7-9; D gene uncertain. V dropped 3 bases and J dropped 4 bases, with 9 bases sitting between them. The V gene's germline CDR1 is SEHNR and CDR2 FQNEAQ (reference sequence). The CDR3 is made up of 13 amino acids. In nucleotides, the CDR3 is TGTGCCAGCAGCTTCTCCGGTATCACTGAAGCTTTCTTT. This encodes CASSFSGITEAFF.

The rearrangement uses TRBV20-1 and TRBJ2-3; TRBD2 matches 13 bases. The germline V gene has CDR1 DFQATT and CDR2 SNEGSKA (reference sequence). This CDR3 is 13 amino acids long. The CDR3 sequence is CRGTSGAGDTQYF. The CDR3 bases are TGCAGAGGGACTAGCGGGGCCGGGGATACGCAGTATTTT.

In this sample, this clonotype turned up many times. One junction end disagrees with the germline gene, perhaps due to a read error. The chain is built from TRBV5-1 and TRBJ1-6, with unresolved D. Per the germline V gene, CDR1 is SGHRS and CDR2 is YFSETQ. This CDR3 spans 8 amino acids. CDR3 nucleotides: TGCGCCAGCAGCTTGGTTTTATTT. As protein: CASSLVLF.

This clonotype has ten or more counts. V usage is TRBV9 and J usage is TRBJ1-6, with 10 bases lining up with TRBD1. V dropped 3 bases and J dropped 8; count of bases not matched to a gene: 5. This CDR3 spans 15 amino acids. Germline loops: CDR1 SGDLS, CDR2 YYNGEE. CDR3 residues: CASSGRDRGYSPLHF. The CDR3 bases are TGTGCCAGCAGCGGCCGGGACAGGGGTTATTCACCCCTCCACTTT.